This T cell receptor (beta chain) emerged from a study of blood T cell repertoires in COVID-19. As for the study in general: Collection of acute and convalescent COVID-19 samples took place in the United States, Italy and Spain. PBMCs, B-cell-depleted T cells, or T cells provided the cDNA or gDNA that made up the material.

The CDR3 is 13 amino acids. CDR1 KGHSH and CDR2 LQKENI come from the germline V gene. Trimming cost V 3 bases and J 4 bases; bases outside gene matches: 1. Methods used by the authors: Estimation of nucleated cell counts relied on the amplification of reference gene primers. Sequenced by immunoSEQ multiplex PCR; TCRdb stores in-frame clones only, minus some. V, J and clone size reflect that table, while D and trimming were determined from the DNA. The sample has about 34,000 clones, 88% seen once. This clone was detected a few times. The receptor comes from a human donor with active COVID-19. The donor label of this sample is uncertain. The sample consisted of peripheral blood. This chain joins TRBV18 and TRBJ2-7; TRBD1 aligns across 9 bases. The CDR3 protein is CASSPGTGYEQYF. The CDR3 DNA reads as TGTGCCAGCTCACCTGGGACAGGGTACGAGCAGTACTTC.